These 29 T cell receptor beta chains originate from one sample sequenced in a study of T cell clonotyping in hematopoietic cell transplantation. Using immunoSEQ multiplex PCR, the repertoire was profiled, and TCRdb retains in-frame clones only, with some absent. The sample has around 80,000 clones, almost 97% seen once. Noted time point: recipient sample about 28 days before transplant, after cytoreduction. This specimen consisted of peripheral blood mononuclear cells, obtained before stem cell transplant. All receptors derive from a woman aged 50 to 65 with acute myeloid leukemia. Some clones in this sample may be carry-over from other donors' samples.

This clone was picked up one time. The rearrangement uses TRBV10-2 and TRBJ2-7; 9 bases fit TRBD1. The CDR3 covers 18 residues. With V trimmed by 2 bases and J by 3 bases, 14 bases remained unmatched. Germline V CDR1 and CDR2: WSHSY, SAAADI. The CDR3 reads CASSEDLVPGQGNYEQYF. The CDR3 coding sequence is TGCGCCAGCAGTGAGGACCTTGTACCGGGACAGGGAAACTACGAGCAGTACTTC.

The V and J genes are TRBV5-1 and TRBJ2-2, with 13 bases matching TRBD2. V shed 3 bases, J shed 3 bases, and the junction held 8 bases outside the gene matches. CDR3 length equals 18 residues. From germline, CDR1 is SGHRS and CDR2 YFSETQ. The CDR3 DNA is TGCGCCAGCAGCTACGGACTAGCGGGGGTCCGATACACCGGGGAGCTGTTTTTT. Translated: CASSYGLAGVRYTGELFF.

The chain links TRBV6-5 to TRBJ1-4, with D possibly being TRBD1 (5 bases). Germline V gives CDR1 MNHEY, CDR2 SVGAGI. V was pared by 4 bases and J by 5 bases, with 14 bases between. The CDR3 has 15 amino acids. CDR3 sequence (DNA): TGTGCCAGCAGTTCGGGACTGATGGTCAATGAAAAACTGTTTTTT. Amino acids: CASSSGLMVNEKLFF.

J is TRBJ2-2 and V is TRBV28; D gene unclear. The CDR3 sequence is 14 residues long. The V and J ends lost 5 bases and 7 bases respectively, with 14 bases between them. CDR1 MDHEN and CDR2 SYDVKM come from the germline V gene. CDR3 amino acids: CASSPLTPNGELFF. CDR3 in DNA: TGTGCCAGCAGTCCCCTAACCCCGAACGGGGAGCTGTTTTTT. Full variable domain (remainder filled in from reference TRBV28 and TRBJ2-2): DVKVTQSSRYLVKRTGEKVFLECVQDMDHENMFWYRQDPGLGLRLIYFSYDVKMKEKGDIPEGYSVSREKKERFSLILESASTNQTSMYLCASSPLTPNGELFFGEGSRLTVL.

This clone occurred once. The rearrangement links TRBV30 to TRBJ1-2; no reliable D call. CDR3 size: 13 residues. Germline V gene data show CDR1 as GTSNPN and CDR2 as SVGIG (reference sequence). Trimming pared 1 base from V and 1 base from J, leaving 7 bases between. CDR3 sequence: CAWSDGVNYGYTF. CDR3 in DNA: TGTGCCTGGAGTGATGGGGTTAACTATGGCTACACCTTC.

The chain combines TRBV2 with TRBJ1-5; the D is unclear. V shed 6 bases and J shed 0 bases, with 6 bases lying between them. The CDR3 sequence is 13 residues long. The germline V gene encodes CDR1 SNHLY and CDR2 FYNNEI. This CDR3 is CASSQYSNQPQHF. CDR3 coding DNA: TGTGCCAGCAGCCAATATAGCAATCAGCCCCAGCATTTT.

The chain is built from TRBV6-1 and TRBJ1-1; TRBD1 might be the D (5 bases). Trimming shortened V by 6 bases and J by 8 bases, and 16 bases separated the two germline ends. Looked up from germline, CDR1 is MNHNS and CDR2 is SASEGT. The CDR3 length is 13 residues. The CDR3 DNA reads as TGTGCCAGCAGCCTCAGGGATGGATCCGAAGCTTTCTTT. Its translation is CASSLRDGSEAFF.

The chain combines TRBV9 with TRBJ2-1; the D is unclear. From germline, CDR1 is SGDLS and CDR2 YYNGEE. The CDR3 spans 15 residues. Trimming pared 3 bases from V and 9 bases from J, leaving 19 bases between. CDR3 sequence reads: CASSAPAHIDGEQFF. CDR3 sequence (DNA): TGTGCCAGCAGCGCACCAGCCCACATTGATGGTGAGCAGTTCTTC.

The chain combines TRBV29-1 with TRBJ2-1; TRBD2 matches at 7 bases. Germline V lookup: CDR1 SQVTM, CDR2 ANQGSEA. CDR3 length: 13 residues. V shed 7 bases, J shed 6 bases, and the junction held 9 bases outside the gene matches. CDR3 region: CSGGGTSVNEQFF. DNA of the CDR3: TGCAGCGGGGGGGGTACTAGCGTCAATGAGCAGTTCTTC.

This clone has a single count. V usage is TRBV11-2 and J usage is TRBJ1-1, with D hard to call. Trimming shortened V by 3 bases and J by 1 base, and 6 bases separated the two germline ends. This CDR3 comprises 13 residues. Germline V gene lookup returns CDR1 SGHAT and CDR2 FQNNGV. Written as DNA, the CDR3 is TGTGCCAGCAGCTTTGACCCGAACACTGAAGCTTTCTTT. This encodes CASSFDPNTEAFF.

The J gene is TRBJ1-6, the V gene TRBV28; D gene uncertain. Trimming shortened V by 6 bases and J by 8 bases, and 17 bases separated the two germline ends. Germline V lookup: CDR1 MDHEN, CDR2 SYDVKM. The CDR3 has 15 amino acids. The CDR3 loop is CASRSTKRDHSPLHF. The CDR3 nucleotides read TGTGCCAGCAGGTCAACTAAGAGGGATCATTCACCCCTCCACTTT. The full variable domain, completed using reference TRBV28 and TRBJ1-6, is DVKVTQSSRYLVKRTGEKVFLECVQDMDHENMFWYRQDPGLGLRLIYFSYDVKMKEKGDIPEGYSVSREKKERFSLILESASTNQTSMYLCASRSTKRDHSPLHFGNGTRLTVT.

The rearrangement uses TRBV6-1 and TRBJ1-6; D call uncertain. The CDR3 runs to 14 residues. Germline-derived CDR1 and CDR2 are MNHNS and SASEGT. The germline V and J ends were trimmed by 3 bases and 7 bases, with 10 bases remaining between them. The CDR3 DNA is TGTGCCAGCAGTGATAAGGGTGCCAATTCACCCCTCCACTTT. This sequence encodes CASSDKGANSPLHF.

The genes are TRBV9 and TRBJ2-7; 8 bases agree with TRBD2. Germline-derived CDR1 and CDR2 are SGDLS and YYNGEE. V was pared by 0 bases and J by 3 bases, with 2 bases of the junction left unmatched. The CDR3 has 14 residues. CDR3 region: CASSVGAGGYEQYF. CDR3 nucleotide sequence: TGTGCCAGCAGCGTAGGGGCGGGGGGCTACGAGCAGTACTTC.

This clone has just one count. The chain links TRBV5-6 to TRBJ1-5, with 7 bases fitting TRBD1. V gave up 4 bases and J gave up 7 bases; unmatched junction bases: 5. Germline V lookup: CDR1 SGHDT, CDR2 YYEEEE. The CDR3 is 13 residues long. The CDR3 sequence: CASSLDRVQPQHF. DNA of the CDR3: TGTGCCAGCAGCCTCGACAGGGTCCAGCCCCAGCATTTT.

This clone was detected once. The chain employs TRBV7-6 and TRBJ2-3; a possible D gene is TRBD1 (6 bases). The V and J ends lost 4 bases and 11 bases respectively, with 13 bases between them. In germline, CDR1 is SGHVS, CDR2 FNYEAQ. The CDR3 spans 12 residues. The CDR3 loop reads CASSSDSLRQYF. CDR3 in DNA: TGTGCCAGCAGCTCGGACAGCCTCCGGCAGTATTTT. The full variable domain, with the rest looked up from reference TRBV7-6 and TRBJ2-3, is GAGVSQSPRYKVTKRGQDVALRCDPISGHVSLYWYRQALGQGPEFLTYFNYEAQQDKSGLPNDRFSAERPEGSISTLTIQRTEQRDSAMYRCASSSDSLRQYFGPGTRLTVL.

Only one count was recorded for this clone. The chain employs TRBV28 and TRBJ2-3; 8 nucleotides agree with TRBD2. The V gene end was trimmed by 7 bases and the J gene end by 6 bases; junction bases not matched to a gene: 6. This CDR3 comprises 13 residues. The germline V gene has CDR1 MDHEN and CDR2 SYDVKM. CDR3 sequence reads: CASKTGGPDTQYF. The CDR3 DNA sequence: TGTGCCAGCAAGACGGGAGGGCCCGATACGCAGTATTTT.

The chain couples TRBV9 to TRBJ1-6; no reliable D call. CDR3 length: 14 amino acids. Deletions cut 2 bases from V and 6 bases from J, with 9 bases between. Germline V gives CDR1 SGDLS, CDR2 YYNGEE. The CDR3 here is CASSVGITNSPLHF. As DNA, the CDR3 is TGTGCCAGCAGCGTGGGGATCACTAATTCACCCCTCCACTTT.

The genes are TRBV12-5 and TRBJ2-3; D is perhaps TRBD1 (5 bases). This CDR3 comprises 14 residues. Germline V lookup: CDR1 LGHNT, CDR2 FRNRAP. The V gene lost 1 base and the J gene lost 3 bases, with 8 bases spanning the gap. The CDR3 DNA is TGTGCTAGTGGTTTGGAGACAGCAACAGATACGCAGTATTTT. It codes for CASGLETATDTQYF.

CDR3 sequence reads: CASSGTGNRGKDIQYF. CDR3 nucleotide sequence: TGTGCCAGCAGTGGGACGGGGAATCGTGGTAAAGACATTCAGTACTTC. V is TRBV25-1 and J is TRBJ2-4, with D possibly being TRBD2 (5 bases). This CDR3 is built from 16 residues. V gave up 4 bases and J gave up 8 bases, with 21 bases separating them. The germline CDR1 and CDR2 sequences are MGHDK and SYGVNS.

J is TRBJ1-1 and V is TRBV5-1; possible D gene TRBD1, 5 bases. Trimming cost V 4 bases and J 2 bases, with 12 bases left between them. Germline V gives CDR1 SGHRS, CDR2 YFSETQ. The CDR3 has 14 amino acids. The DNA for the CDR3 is TGCGCCAGCAGCGCGGGACCGAGAAACACTGAAGCTTTCTTT. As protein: CASSAGPRNTEAFF.

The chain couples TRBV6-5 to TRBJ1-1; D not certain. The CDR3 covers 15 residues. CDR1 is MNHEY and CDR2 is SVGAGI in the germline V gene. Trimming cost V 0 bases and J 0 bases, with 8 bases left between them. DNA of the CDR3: TGTGCCAGCAGTTACTCTCAGGTCATGAACACTGAAGCTTTCTTT. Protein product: CASSYSQVMNTEAFF.

The CDR3 sequence: CASRAAQWGYGYTF. The DNA for the CDR3 is TGTGCCAGCAGAGCAGCCCAGTGGGGCTATGGCTACACCTTC. The chain joins TRBV6-1 to TRBJ1-2; D gene uncertain. Germline V gene lookup returns CDR1 MNHNS and CDR2 SASEGT. The CDR3 runs 14 residues. Deletions cut 6 bases from V and 4 bases from J, with 15 bases between.

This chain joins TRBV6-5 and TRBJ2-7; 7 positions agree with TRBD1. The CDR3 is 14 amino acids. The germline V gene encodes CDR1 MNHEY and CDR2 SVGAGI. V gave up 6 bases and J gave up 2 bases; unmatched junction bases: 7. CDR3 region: CASSPLTGPYEQYF. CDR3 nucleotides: TGTGCCAGCAGCCCCTTGACAGGGCCCTACGAGCAGTACTTC.

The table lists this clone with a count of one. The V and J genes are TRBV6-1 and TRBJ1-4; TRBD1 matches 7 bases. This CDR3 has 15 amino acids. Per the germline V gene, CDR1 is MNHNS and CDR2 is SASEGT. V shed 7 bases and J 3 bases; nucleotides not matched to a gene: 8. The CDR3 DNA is TGTGCCAGCATCCGACAGGGAGGGGCTAATGAAAAACTGTTTTTT. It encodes CASIRQGGANEKLFF.

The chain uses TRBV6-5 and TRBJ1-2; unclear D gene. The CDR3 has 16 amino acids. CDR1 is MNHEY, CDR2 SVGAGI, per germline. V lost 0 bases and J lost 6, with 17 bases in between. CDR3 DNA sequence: TGTGCCAGCAGTTACTCGTGGACGGCTCTGGGGAATGGCTACACCTTC. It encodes CASSYSWTALGNGYTF.

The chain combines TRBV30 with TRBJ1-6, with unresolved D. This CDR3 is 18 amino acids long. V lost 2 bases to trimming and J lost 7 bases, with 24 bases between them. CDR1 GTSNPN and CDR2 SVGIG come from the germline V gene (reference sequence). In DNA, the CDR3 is TGTGCCTGGAGTAGGAATTCCCAGAAATGGATACCGAATTCACCCCTCCACTTT. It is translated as CAWSRNSQKWIPNSPLHF. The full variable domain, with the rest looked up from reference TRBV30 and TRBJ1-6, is SQTIHQWPATLVQPVGSPLSLECTVEGTSNPNLYWYRQAAGRGLQLLFYSVGIGQISSEVPQNLSASRPQDRQFILSSKKLLLSDSGFYLCAWSRNSQKWIPNSPLHFGNGTRLTVT.

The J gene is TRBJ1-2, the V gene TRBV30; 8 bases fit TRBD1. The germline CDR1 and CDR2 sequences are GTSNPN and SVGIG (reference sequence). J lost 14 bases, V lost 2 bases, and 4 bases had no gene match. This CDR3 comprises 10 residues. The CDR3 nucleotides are TGTGCCTGGAGTTTGGACAGGGCGACCTTC. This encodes CAWSLDRATF.

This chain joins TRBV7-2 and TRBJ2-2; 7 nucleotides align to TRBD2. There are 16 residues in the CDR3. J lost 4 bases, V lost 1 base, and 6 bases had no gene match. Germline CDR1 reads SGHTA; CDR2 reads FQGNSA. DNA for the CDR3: TGTGCCAGCAGCTTAGACGGGAGGAGGGCCACCGGGGAGCTGTTTTTT. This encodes CASSLDGRRATGELFF.

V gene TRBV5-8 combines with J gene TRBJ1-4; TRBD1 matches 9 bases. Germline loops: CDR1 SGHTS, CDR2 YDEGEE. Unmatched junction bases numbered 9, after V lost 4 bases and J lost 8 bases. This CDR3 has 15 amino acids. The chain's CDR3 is CASSLPTGGREKLFF. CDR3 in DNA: TGTGCCAGCAGCCTACCGACAGGGGGTCGGGAAAAACTGTTTTTT.